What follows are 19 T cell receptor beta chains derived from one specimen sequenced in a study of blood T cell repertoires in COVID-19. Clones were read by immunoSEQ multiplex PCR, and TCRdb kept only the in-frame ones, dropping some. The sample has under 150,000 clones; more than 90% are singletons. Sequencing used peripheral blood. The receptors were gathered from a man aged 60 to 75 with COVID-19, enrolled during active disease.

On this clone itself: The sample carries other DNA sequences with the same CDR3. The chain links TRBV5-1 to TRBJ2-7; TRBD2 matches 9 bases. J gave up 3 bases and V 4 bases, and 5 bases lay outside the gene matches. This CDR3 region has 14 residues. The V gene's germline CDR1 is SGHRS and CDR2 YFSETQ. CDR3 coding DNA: TGCGCCAGCAGCGCGGGACTAGCAGACTACGAGCAGTACTTC. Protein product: CASSAGLADYEQYF.

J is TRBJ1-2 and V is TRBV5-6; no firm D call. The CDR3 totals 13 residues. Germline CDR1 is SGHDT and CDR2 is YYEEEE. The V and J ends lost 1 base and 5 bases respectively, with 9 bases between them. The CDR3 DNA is TGTGCCAGCAGCTTGAACAGCAGATATGGCTACACCTTC. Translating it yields CASSLNSRYGYTF.

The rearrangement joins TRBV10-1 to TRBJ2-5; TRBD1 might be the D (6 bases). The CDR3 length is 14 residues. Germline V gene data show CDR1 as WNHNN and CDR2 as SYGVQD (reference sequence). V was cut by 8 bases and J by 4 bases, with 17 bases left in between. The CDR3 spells CASSSGAGIETQYF. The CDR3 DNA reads TGCGCCAGCTCATCAGGGGCAGGGATAGAGACCCAGTACTTC.

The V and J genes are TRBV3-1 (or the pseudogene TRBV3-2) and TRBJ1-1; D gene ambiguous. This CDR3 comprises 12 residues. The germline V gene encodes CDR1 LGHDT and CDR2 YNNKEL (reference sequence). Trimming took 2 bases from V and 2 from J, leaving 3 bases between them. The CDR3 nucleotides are TGTGCCAGCAGCCAACCTAACACTGAAGCTTTCTTT. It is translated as CASSQPNTEAFF.

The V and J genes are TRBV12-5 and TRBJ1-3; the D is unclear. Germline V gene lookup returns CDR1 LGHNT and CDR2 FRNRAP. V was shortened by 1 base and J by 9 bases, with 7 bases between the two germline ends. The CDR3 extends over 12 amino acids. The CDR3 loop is CASGLEALTIYF. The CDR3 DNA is TGTGCTAGTGGTTTGGAAGCCCTCACCATATATTTT. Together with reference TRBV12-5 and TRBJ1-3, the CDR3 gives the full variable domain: DARVTQTPRHKVTEMGQEVTMRCQPILGHNTVFWYRQTMMQGLELLAYFRNRAPLDDSGMPKDRFSAEMPDATLATLKIQPSEPRDSAVYFCASGLEALTIYFGEGSWLTVV.

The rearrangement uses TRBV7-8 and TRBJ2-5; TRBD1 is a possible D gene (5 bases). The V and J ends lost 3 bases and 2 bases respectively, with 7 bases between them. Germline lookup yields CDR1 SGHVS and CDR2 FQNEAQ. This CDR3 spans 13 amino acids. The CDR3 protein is CASSFDSQETQYF. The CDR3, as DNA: TGTGCCAGCAGCTTTGACAGTCAAGAGACCCAGTACTTC.

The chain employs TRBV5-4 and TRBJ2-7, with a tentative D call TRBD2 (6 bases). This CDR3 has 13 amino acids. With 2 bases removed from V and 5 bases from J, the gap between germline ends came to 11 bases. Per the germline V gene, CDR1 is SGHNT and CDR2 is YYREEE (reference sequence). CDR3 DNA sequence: TGTGCCAGCAGCTTACCGGGACTGGACGAGCAGTACTTC. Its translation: CASSLPGLDEQYF. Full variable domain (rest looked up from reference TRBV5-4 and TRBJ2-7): ETGVTQSPTHLIKTRGQQVTLRCSSQSGHNTVSWYQQALGQGPQFIFQYYREEENGRGNFPPRFSGLQFPNYSSELNVNALELDDSALYLCASSLPGLDEQYFGPGTRLTVT.

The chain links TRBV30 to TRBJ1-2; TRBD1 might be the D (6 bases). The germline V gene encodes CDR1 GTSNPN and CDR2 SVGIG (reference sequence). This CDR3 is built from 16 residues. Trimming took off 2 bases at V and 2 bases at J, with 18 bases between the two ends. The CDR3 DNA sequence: TGTGCCTGGAGTATTGGGGCGGCACAGGGAAACTATGGCTACACCTTC. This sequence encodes CAWSIGAAQGNYGYTF.

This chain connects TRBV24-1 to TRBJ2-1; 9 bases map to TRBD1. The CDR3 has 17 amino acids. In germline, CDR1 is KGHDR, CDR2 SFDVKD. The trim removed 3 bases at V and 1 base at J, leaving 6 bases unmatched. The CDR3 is CATSDPTGTGSYNEQFF. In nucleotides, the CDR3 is TGTGCCACCAGTGATCCAACCGGGACAGGGTCCTACAATGAGCAGTTCTTC.

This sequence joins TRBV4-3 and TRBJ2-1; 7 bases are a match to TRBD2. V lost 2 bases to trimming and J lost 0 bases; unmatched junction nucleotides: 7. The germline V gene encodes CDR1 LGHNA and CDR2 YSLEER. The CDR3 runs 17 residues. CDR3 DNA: TGCGCCAGCAGCCAACCAATAGCGGGTAGCTCCTACAATGAGCAGTTCTTC. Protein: CASSQPIAGSSYNEQFF.

The CDR3 DNA sequence: TGTGCCTGGAGTGGGGGCGGGAGCGGCACCGGGGAGCTGTTTTTT. Its protein is CAWSGGGSGTGELFF. The chain uses TRBV30 and TRBJ2-2; 7 bases are shared with TRBD2. Per the germline V gene, CDR1 is GTSNPN and CDR2 is SVGIG (reference sequence). V shed 1 base and J 4 bases; nucleotides not matched to a gene: 6. This CDR3 contains 15 residues.

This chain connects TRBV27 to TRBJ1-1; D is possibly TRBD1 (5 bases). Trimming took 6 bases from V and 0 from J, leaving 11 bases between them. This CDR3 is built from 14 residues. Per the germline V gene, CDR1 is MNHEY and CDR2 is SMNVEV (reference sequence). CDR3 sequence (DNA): TGTGCCAGCAGCCCCGCGGGGCTGAACACTGAAGCTTTCTTT. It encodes CASSPAGLNTEAFF.

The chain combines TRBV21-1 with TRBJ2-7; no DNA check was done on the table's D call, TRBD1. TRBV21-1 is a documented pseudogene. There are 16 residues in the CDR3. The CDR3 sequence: CASSPQGQGAIYEQYF. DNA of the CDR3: TGTGCCAGCAGCCCCCAGGGACAGGGGGCAATATACGAGCAGTACTTC.

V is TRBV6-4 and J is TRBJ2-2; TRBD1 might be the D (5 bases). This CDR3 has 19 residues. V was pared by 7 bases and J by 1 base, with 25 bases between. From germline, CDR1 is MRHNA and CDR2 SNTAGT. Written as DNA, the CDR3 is TGTGCCAGCAACCCCTTGTGGGGCCCGACCCGGAAGAACACCGGGGAGCTGTTTTTT. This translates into CASNPLWGPTRKNTGELFF.

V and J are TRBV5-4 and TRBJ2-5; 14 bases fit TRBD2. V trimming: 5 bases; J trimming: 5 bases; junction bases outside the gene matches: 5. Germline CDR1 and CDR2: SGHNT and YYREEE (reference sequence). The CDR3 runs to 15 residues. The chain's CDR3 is CASRVGLAGDETQYF. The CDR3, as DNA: TGTGCCAGCAGAGTGGGACTAGCGGGAGATGAGACCCAGTACTTC. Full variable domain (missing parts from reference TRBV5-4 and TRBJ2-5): ETGVTQSPTHLIKTRGQQVTLRCSSQSGHNTVSWYQQALGQGPQFIFQYYREEENGRGNFPPRFSGLQFPNYSSELNVNALELDDSALYLCASRVGLAGDETQYFGPGTRLLVL.

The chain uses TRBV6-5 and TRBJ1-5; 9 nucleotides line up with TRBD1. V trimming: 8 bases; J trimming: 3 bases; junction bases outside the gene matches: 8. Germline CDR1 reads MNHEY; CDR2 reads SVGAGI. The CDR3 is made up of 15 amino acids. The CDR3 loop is CASGRTGALNQPQHF. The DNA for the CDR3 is TGTGCCAGCGGTCGGACAGGGGCCCTCAATCAGCCCCAGCATTTT.

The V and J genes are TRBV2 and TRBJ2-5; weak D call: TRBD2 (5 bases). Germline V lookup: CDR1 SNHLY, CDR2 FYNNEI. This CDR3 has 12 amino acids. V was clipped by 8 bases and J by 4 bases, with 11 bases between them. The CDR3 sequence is CASGRGGETQYF. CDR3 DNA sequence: TGTGCCAGCGGACGAGGAGGAGAGACCCAGTACTTC.

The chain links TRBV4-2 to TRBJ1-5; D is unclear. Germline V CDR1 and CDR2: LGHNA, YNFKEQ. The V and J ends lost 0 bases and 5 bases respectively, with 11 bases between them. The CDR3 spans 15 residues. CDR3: CASSQDNAVHQPQHF. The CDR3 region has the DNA TGTGCCAGCAGCCAAGATAATGCGGTCCATCAGCCCCAGCATTTT.

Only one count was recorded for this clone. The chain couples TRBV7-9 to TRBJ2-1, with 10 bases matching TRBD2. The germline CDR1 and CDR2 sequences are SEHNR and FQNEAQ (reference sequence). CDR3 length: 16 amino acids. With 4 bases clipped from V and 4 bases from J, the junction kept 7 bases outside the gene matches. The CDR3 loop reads CASSSSLAGVYNEQFF. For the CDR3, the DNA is TGTGCCAGCAGCTCCTCCCTAGCGGGAGTTTACAATGAGCAGTTCTTC.